The 32 T cell receptor beta chains below come from one sample, sequenced in a study of T cell repertoires in cytomegalovirus infection. TCRdb processed the reads anew with MiXCR; each CDR3 protein has one entry. The table includes a few hundred thousand distinct CDR3 sequences, roughly 15% detected once. The specimen was PBMCs. The source of these receptors is a human donor in good health (CMV status not recorded). Some clones in this sample may be carry-over from other donors' samples.

This clonotype was observed a handful of times. V usage is TRBV7-9 and J usage is TRBJ2-3; perhaps TRBD2 as D (6 bases). Germline values: CDR1 SEHNR, CDR2 FQNEAQ (reference sequence). Trimming shortened V by 5 bases and J by 6 bases, and 15 bases separated the two germline ends. CDR3 size: 14 residues. CDR3 residues: CASSTSTTADTQYF. CDR3 bases: TGTGCCAGCAGCACTAGCACCACGGCGGATACGCAGTATTTT.

In this sample, this clonotype turned up a few times. The chain recombines TRBV10-3 with TRBJ2-7, with TRBD1 identical over 8 bases. This CDR3 is 13 amino acids long. J was trimmed by 3 bases and V by 6 bases; bases with no gene match: 4. Germline V gives CDR1 ENHRY, CDR2 SYGVKD. Written as DNA, the CDR3 is TGTGCCATCAGCCCGACAGGGGACTACGAGCAGTACTTC. Protein sequence: CAISPTGDYEQYF.

This rearrangement joins TRBV6-2 or TRBV6-3 to TRBJ2-7; 8 positions match TRBD1. This CDR3 has 16 amino acids. The germline CDR1 and CDR2 sequences are MNHEY and SVGEGT. The V gene end was trimmed by 7 bases and the J gene end by 3 bases; junction bases not matched to a gene: 14. Here the CDR3 reads CASTLPGTGSFYEQYF. The CDR3 DNA reads TGTGCCAGCACCCTACCCGGGACAGGTAGTTTCTACGAGCAGTACTTC.

The V call is TRBV7-9, the J call TRBJ2-7, with D possibly being TRBD1 (6 bases). The CDR3 is 18 amino acids. Per the germline V gene, CDR1 is SEHNR and CDR2 is FQNEAQ (reference sequence). Trimming removed 0 bases from V and 3 bases from J, with 21 bases in between. The CDR3 protein is CASSLALGQGRVRYEQYF. The CDR3 DNA sequence: TGTGCCAGCAGCTTAGCTCTAGGGCAGGGGCGGGTTCGCTACGAGCAGTACTTC.

This clonotype was detected a few times. V is TRBV20-1 and J is TRBJ2-7, with TRBD1 identical over 8 bases. The CDR3 totals 13 residues. The germline V gene encodes CDR1 DFQATT and CDR2 SNEGSKA (reference sequence). The V segment lost 4 bases and the J segment 7 bases; nucleotides outside the gene matches: 9. The DNA of the CDR3 is TGCAGTGCTATGATATACAGGGGGACTGAGCAGTACTTC. It is translated as CSAMIYRGTEQYF.

The CDR3 spells CASSLEVAGGRSDTQYF. The DNA for the CDR3 is TGCGCCAGCAGCTTGGAAGTAGCGGGGGGAAGGTCAGATACGCAGTATTTT. This chain links TRBV5-1 with TRBJ2-3; TRBD2 matches at 10 bases. Trimming took 0 bases from V and 4 from J; bases not matched to a gene: 8. CDR3 size: 17 residues. Germline-derived CDR1 and CDR2 are SGHRS and YFSETQ.

Only a few counts were recorded for this clonotype. The chain has TRBV4-2 and TRBJ2-7; possibly TRBD2 for D (5 bases). Between the trimmed V and J ends, which lost 0 bases and 7 bases, there was a span of 13 bases. Germline assignment: CDR1 LGHNA and CDR2 YNFKEQ. The CDR3 totals 14 residues. The CDR3 here is CASSQESGEREQYF. CDR3 coding DNA: TGTGCCAGCAGCCAAGAAAGTGGGGAGAGGGAGCAGTACTTC.

In its sample, this clonotype was seen a few times. The CDR3 bases are TGTGCCAGCTGGAGGACCGGGGAGCTGTTTTTT. This encodes CASWRTGELFF. The chain couples TRBV12-3 or TRBV12-4 to TRBJ2-2; D may be TRBD2 (5 bases). V lost 8 bases and J 5 bases, leaving 6 bases between the germline ends. This CDR3 is built from 11 residues.

V gene TRBV5-1 combines with J gene TRBJ2-5; 8 bases match TRBD1. This CDR3 is built from 16 residues. V lost 0 bases and J lost 1; bases outside the gene matches: 5. Looked up from germline, CDR1 is SGHRS and CDR2 is YFSETQ. The CDR3 loop reads CASSLAGTGGQETQYF. DNA of the CDR3: TGCGCCAGCAGCTTGGCCGGGACAGGTGGCCAAGAGACCCAGTACTTC.

The CDR3 DNA reads as TGTGCCAGCAGCCCGGGGGGACGGATGGAGACCCAGTACTTC. It specifies CASSPGGRMETQYF. J is TRBJ2-5 and V is TRBV6-5; 7 positions match TRBD2. This CDR3 region has 14 residues. The germline V gene encodes CDR1 MNHEY and CDR2 SVGAGI. V trimming: 6 bases; J trimming: 5 bases; junction bases outside the gene matches: 9.

Concerning this clonotype itself: One base away lies a much larger clone, so this may be a sequencing read error. The V and J genes are TRBV7-8 and TRBJ2-3; TRBD2 agrees at 11 bases. Losses at the gene ends were 5 bases for V and 0 bases for J; bases not matched to a gene: 10. Germline V gene data show CDR1 as SGHVS and CDR2 as FQNEAQ. The CDR3 has 18 residues. The CDR3 loop reads CASSRELAGASSTDTQYF. Here the CDR3 DNA reads TGTGCCAGCAGCAGGGAACTAGCGGGGGCCTCTAGCACAGATACGCAGTATTTT.

This clonotype has just a few counts. The rearrangement joins TRBV4-1 to TRBJ1-1, with 9 bases that match TRBD1. V shed 4 bases, J shed 2 bases, and the junction held 5 bases outside the gene matches. The CDR3 extends over 15 amino acids. Germline CDR1 and CDR2: MGHRA and YSYEKL. The CDR3: CASSPQGARNTEAFF. DNA of the CDR3: TGCGCCAGCAGCCCACAGGGGGCGCGTAACACTGAAGCTTTCTTT.

This clonotype was detected ten times or more. The rearrangement joins TRBV7-2 to TRBJ2-3; the D is unclear. Deletions cut 5 bases from V and 2 bases from J, with 11 bases between. The CDR3 is made up of 14 amino acids. The germline V gene encodes CDR1 SGHTA and CDR2 FQGNSA. CDR3 residues: CASSIGPITDTQYF. In DNA, the CDR3 is TGTGCCAGCAGCATCGGACCTATCACAGATACGCAGTATTTT.

This clonotype was seen more than once but under ten times. The chain couples TRBV20-1 to TRBJ1-2; D is undetermined. The CDR3 spans 9 residues. Germline CDR1 DFQATT, CDR2 SNEGSKA (reference sequence). The V end was cut by 6 bases, the J end by 3 bases, with 2 bases between. The CDR3 spells CSADYGYTF. CDR3 nucleotide sequence: TGCAGTGCCGACTATGGCTACACCTTC.

The gene calls are TRBV28 and TRBJ1-3; D might be TRBD1 (5 bases). The CDR3 runs 14 residues. V was clipped by 8 bases and J by 8 bases, with 19 bases between them. Per the germline V gene, CDR1 is MDHEN and CDR2 is SYDVKM. CDR3 in amino acids: CASSGPRGGDTIYF. The CDR3, as DNA: TGTGCCAGCTCGGGACCTCGCGGGGGAGACACCATATATTTT.

The V gene is TRBV20-1, the J gene TRBJ1-5; weak D call: TRBD1 (6 bases). CDR3 size: 14 residues. Trimming left V 6 bases short and J 5 bases short, with 17 bases between. CDR1 and CDR2 from the germline V gene are DFQATT and SNEGSKA (reference sequence). The CDR3 DNA reads TGCAGTGCCGCCATCGCCGGGGGCGATCAGCCCCAGCATTTT. It is translated as CSAAIAGGDQPQHF.

The chain combines TRBV2 with TRBJ2-7; 11 bases agree with TRBD1. This CDR3 has 15 amino acids. Germline V CDR1 and CDR2: SNHLY, FYNNEI. Trimming took 6 bases from V and 2 from J; bases not matched to a gene: 6. The CDR3 loop reads CASRPLDRGPYEQYF. The CDR3 DNA reads TGTGCCAGCAGGCCCTTGGACAGGGGGCCCTACGAGCAGTACTTC.

V and J are TRBV7-9 and TRBJ2-5, with D possibly being TRBD2 (6 bases). This CDR3 region has 14 residues. The V end was cut by 8 bases, the J end by 2 bases, with 15 bases between. CDR1 is SEHNR, CDR2 FQNEAQ, per germline (reference sequence). The CDR3 here is CASRRGGEQETQYF. As DNA, the CDR3 is TGTGCCAGCCGTCGTGGCGGGGAGCAAGAGACCCAGTACTTC.

The V call is TRBV6-6, the J call TRBJ1-1; D gene uncertain. The germline V gene encodes CDR1 MNHNY and CDR2 SVGAGI (reference sequence). Trimming stripped 5 bases from V and 1 base from J, with 14 bases between. The length of the CDR3 is 15 residues. CDR3 DNA: TGTGCCAGCAGTGATCCCGGCGGCACGAACACTGAAGCTTTCTTT. This gives the protein CASSDPGGTNTEAFF.

V and J are TRBV28 and TRBJ2-7; D remains ambiguous. The CDR3 has 16 amino acids. Looked up from germline, CDR1 is MDHEN and CDR2 is SYDVKM. Trimming removed 5 bases from V and 3 bases from J, with 20 bases in between. The CDR3 region is CASSLDPGLSVYEQYF. The CDR3, as DNA: TGTGCCAGCAGTCTGGACCCGGGCTTAAGTGTCTACGAGCAGTACTTC. The full variable domain, completed using reference TRBV28 and TRBJ2-7, is DVKVTQSSRYLVKRTGEKVFLECVQDMDHENMFWYRQDPGLGLRLIYFSYDVKMKEKGDIPEGYSVSREKKERFSLILESASTNQTSMYLCASSLDPGLSVYEQYFGPGTRLTVT.

In this sample, this clonotype turned up a few times. CDR3 sequence reads: CASRYSDRLNTEAFF. For the CDR3, the DNA is TGTGCCAGCAGGTACAGCGACAGACTAAACACTGAAGCTTTCTTT. This chain uses TRBV28 with TRBJ1-1; the D gene is possibly TRBD1 (5 bases). The germline gives CDR1 MDHEN, CDR2 SYDVKM. With 6 bases removed from V and 2 bases from J, the gap between germline ends came to 16 bases. The CDR3 consists of 15 residues.

This clonotype was recorded many times. V and J are TRBV6-1 and TRBJ2-7, with TRBD1 identical over 9 bases. J was trimmed by 3 bases and V by 5 bases; bases with no gene match: 5. The CDR3 is 14 amino acids. The V gene's germline CDR1 is MNHNS and CDR2 SASEGT. The CDR3 loop is CASSRTGESYEQYF. In DNA form, the CDR3 reads TGTGCCAGCAGTAGGACAGGGGAAAGCTACGAGCAGTACTTC.

The J gene is TRBJ2-1, the V gene TRBV20-1; D gene ambiguous. This CDR3 is built from 14 residues. Deletions cut 6 bases from V and 5 bases from J, with 17 bases between. Germline CDR1 and CDR2: DFQATT and SNEGSKA (reference sequence). The CDR3 loop reads CSAIPLDVDNEQFF. The CDR3, as DNA: TGCAGTGCGATACCACTGGACGTCGACAATGAGCAGTTCTTC.

The CDR3 sequence: CATSKDGNYNEQFF. The CDR3 nucleotides read TGTGCCACCAGCAAGGACGGTAACTACAATGAGCAGTTCTTC. This chain uses TRBV24-1 with TRBJ2-1; D is unresolved. This CDR3 contains 14 residues. V was shortened by 7 bases and J by 3 bases, with 12 bases between the two germline ends. Germline V gene sequence: CDR1 KGHDR, CDR2 SFDVKD.

This clonotype was observed many times. CDR3 DNA: TGTGCCAGCAGCTTAAACCAGGGGAACACCGGGGAGCTGTTTTTT. Protein sequence: CASSLNQGNTGELFF. The chain couples TRBV7-3 to TRBJ2-2; possible D gene TRBD1, 5 bases. The V gene's germline CDR1 is SGHTA and CDR2 FQGTGA. Trimming shortened V by 1 base and J by 1 base, and 7 bases separated the two germline ends. The CDR3 consists of 15 residues.

This clonotype showed up just a few times. This chain connects TRBV2 to TRBJ2-2, with 7 nucleotides matching TRBD2. The V gene's germline CDR1 is SNHLY and CDR2 FYNNEI. This CDR3 contains 15 residues. V gave up 7 bases and J gave up 5 bases; unmatched junction bases: 10. CDR3 bases: TGTGCCAGCACCCTGGGGGGGGGGGTAACCGGGGAGCTGTTTTTT. Protein sequence: CASTLGGGVTGELFF.

In this sample, this clonotype turned up many times. This chain joins TRBV20-1 and TRBJ2-5, with a weak D call TRBD2 (6 bases). The V gene's germline CDR1 is DFQATT and CDR2 SNEGSKA (reference sequence). V lost 0 bases and J lost 5, with 13 bases in between. The CDR3 has 14 amino acids. The CDR3 region is CSARDGSGRETQYF. CDR3 bases: TGCAGTGCTAGAGATGGGTCAGGGAGGGAGACCCAGTACTTC.

This clonotype has only one observation. With a much larger clone just one base away, this may be a read error. This chain joins TRBV6-1 and TRBJ2-5; 11 bases align to TRBD1. The CDR3 totals 15 residues. Per the germline V gene, CDR1 is MNHNS and CDR2 is SASEGT. The CDR3 DNA reads as TGTGCCAGGGGAGGGACAGGGGGGATCCAAGGGACCCAGTACTTC. This gives the protein CARGGTGGIQGTQYF.

The chain carries TRBV18 and TRBJ2-3; D uncertain. This CDR3 is 12 amino acids long. The V gene's germline CDR1 is KGHSH and CDR2 LQKENI. V was shortened by 0 bases and J by 6 bases, with 4 bases between the two germline ends. CDR3 sequence (DNA): TGTGCCAGCTCACCACCGGTGGATACGCAGTATTTT. Amino acids: CASSPPVDTQYF.

A remark on this clonotype: The conserved phenylalanine or tryptophan normally closing the CDR3 is absent here, so this likely arose from a read error. The CDR3, as DNA: TGCAGTGTACTCGGGGTCACAAGCAATCAGCCCCAGCATCTT. Its translation is CSVLGVTSNQPQHL. The J gene is TRBJ1-5, the V gene TRBV20-1; the D is unclear. Per germline, CDR1 DFQATT and CDR2 SNEGSKA (reference sequence). V lost 7 bases, J lost 1 base, and 14 bases lay in between. This CDR3 is 14 amino acids long.

The table lists this clonotype with many counts. This chain joins TRBV7-6 and TRBJ2-7; D is possibly TRBD1 (5 bases). The germline V and J ends were trimmed by 1 base and 5 bases, with 12 bases remaining between them. Germline CDR1 is SGHVS and CDR2 is FNYEAQ. The CDR3 length is 14 residues. The DNA for the CDR3 is TGTGCCAGCAGCTTAGAGGGGAACCCTAACGAGCAGTACTTC. Translated: CASSLEGNPNEQYF.

This clonotype has just a few counts. The genes are TRBV10-3 and TRBJ1-6; no firm D call. Per the germline V gene, CDR1 is ENHRY and CDR2 is SYGVKD. V shed 5 bases and J shed 5 bases, with 10 bases lying between them. The CDR3 runs to 14 residues. The CDR3, as DNA: TGTGCCATCAGTCAACCGGGCCATAATTCACCCCTCCACTTT. Amino acid sequence: CAISQPGHNSPLHF.